The clone carrying this T cell receptor beta chain was detected a few times. The antigen remains unidentified. This sample is part of a study of T cells in Graves' hyperthyroidism and ophthalmopathy. Study-wide results and limits: Most thyroid clonotypes expanded above 0.001 were also detected in blood.

The V gene end was trimmed by 3 bases and the J gene end by 5 bases; junction bases not matched to a gene: 7. Germline CDR1 and CDR2: MDHEN and SYDVKM. The CDR3 is 15 amino acids. Amplification of TCR beta CDR3 regions used RNA as the template. First-round RT-PCR with HTBI primers amplified the TCR CDR3 region. TCRdb re-analysed the multiplex PCR reads in MiXCR, keeping a single row per CDR3 protein. The repertoire holds about 560,000 distinct CDR3 sequences, with over 15% as singletons. The diagnostic basis comprised clinical symptoms, serum thyroxine and TRAb, thyroid ultrasound and orbital computed tomography.

This chain links TRBV28 with TRBJ2-4; 7 bases are shared with TRBD1. The clonotype comes from a young woman with Graves' hyperthyroidism. The specimen sequenced was blood. CDR3 residues: CASSFDRVGENIQYF. The CDR3 nucleotides are TGTGCCAGCAGTTTTGACAGGGTGGGTGAAAACATTCAGTACTTC.